Listed below are T cell receptor beta chains from one sample, sequenced in a study of PD-1 blockade in classical Hodgkin lymphoma. Here immunoSEQ multiplex PCR was the method, and the copy in TCRdb shows in-frame clones only, minus some. The table lists about 98,000 clones, about nine tenths of them singletons, with roughly 3% in the top ten. The sample was peripheral blood mononuclear cells (PBMCs), taken at baseline. These receptors originate from a human donor with classical Hodgkin lymphoma. Each CDR3 is given with its conserved first and last residue. A D gene is named only where the DNA matches it firmly. Rows give clone size only sometimes, using once, few, many, or a class for an expanded clone.

CDR3 length: 16; clone size: -; D gene: TRBD1; V gene: TRBV28; J gene: TRBJ2-2; CDR3 protein: CASSPRDRVGTGELFF; CDR3 DNA: TGTGCCAGCAGTCCTAGGGACAGGGTTGGCACCGGGGAGCTGTTTTTT
CDR3 length: 14; clone size: once; D gene: -; V gene: TRBV7-3; J gene: TRBJ2-2; CDR3 protein: CASSLFRSPGELFF; CDR3 DNA: TGTGCCAGCAGCTTATTTCGGAGTCCCGGGGAGCTGTTTTTT
CDR3 length: 14; clone size: -; D gene: -; V gene: TRBV19; J gene: TRBJ2-7; CDR3 protein: CASSLTANSYEQYF; CDR3 DNA: TGTGCCAGTAGTTTGACAGCTAATTCCTACGAGCAGTACTTC
CDR3 length: 15; clone size: -; D gene: -; V gene: TRBV10-3; J gene: TRBJ2-4; CDR3 protein: CAISPGQKAKNIQYF; CDR3 DNA: TGTGCCATCAGCCCCGGACAGAAAGCCAAAAACATTCAGTACTTC
CDR3 length: 18; clone size: -; D gene: TRBD2; V gene: TRBV2; J gene: TRBJ2-7; CDR3 protein: CASYKAPTGGYDPYEQYF; CDR3 DNA: TGTGCCAGCTATAAGGCCCCCACGGGAGGGTATGACCCCTACGAGCAGTACTTC
CDR3 length: 14; clone size: -; D gene: -; V gene: TRBV10-1; J gene: TRBJ1-2; CDR3 protein: CASSPQGNLFGYTF; CDR3 DNA: TGCGCCAGCAGTCCACAGGGTAATCTATTTGGCTACACCTTC
CDR3 length: 15; clone size: -; D gene: -; V gene: TRBV2; J gene: TRBJ2-2; CDR3 protein: CASSEGTTNTGELFF; CDR3 DNA: TGTGCCAGCAGTGAAGGGACTACGAACACCGGGGAGCTGTTTTTT
CDR3 length: 13; clone size: -; D gene: -; V gene: TRBV15; J gene: TRBJ1-1; CDR3 protein: CATSRDPVTEAFF; CDR3 DNA: TGTGCCACCAGCAGAGATCCGGTTACTGAAGCTTTCTTT
CDR3 length: 15; clone size: -; D gene: -; V gene: TRBV18; J gene: TRBJ2-7; CDR3 protein: CASSPRQGASYEQYF; CDR3 DNA: TGTGCCAGCTCACCTAGGCAGGGAGCGTCCTACGAGCAGTACTTC
CDR3 length: 13; clone size: -; D gene: -; V gene: TRBV6-6; J gene: TRBJ1-2; CDR3 protein: CASSYVQDYGYTF; CDR3 DNA: TGTGCCAGCAGTTACGTACAGGACTATGGCTACACCTTC
CDR3 length: 18; clone size: -; D gene: TRBD2; V gene: TRBV10-1; J gene: TRBJ2-2; CDR3 protein: CASTLHRVGGSNTGELFF; CDR3 DNA: TGCGCCAGCACCCTTCATCGAGTGGGGGGGTCGAACACCGGGGAGCTGTTTTTT
CDR3 length: 16; clone size: -; D gene: -; V gene: TRBV5-1; J gene: TRBJ1-5; CDR3 protein: CASSLAGGDGNQPQHF; CDR3 DNA: TGCGCCAGCAGCTTGGCGGGGGGCGATGGCAATCAGCCCCAGCATTTT
CDR3 length: 13; clone size: -; D gene: -; V gene: TRBV27; J gene: TRBJ1-1; CDR3 protein: CASSSGRNVKAFF; CDR3 DNA: TGTGCCAGCAGTTCCGGGCGTAACGTAAAAGCTTTCTTT
CDR3 length: 17; clone size: -; D gene: TRBD2; V gene: TRBV7-3; J gene: TRBJ2-2; CDR3 protein: CASSLGAGGPHTGELFF; CDR3 DNA: TGTGCCAGCAGCTTGGGAGCGGGAGGGCCACACACCGGGGAGCTGTTTTTT
CDR3 length: 15; clone size: -; D gene: -; V gene: TRBV5-1; J gene: TRBJ2-1; CDR3 protein: CASSSVSREYNEQFF; CDR3 DNA: TGCGCCAGCAGCTCTGTTTCCAGGGAATACAATGAGCAGTTCTTC
CDR3 length: 15; clone size: -; D gene: -; V gene: TRBV6-5; J gene: TRBJ2-1; CDR3 protein: CASRAEPRDYNEQFF; CDR3 DNA: TGTGCCAGCAGGGCGGAACCTAGAGACTACAATGAGCAGTTCTTC
CDR3 length: 15; clone size: -; D gene: -; V gene: TRBV6-1; J gene: TRBJ2-1; CDR3 protein: CASSEPFQSYNEQFF; CDR3 DNA: TGTGCCAGCAGTGAGCCTTTCCAGTCCTACAATGAGCAGTTCTTC
CDR3 length: 15; clone size: -; D gene: TRBD1; V gene: TRBV11-2; J gene: TRBJ1-5; CDR3 protein: CASSPKDRAGQPQHF; CDR3 DNA: TGTGCCAGCAGCCCCAAGGACAGGGCGGGCCAGCCCCAGCATTTT
CDR3 length: 13; clone size: -; D gene: TRBD1; V gene: TRBV6-6; J gene: TRBJ1-1; CDR3 protein: CASRTTGATEAFF; CDR3 DNA: TGTGCCAGCAGGACGACAGGGGCCACTGAAGCTTTCTTT
CDR3 length: 12; clone size: -; D gene: -; V gene: TRBV30; J gene: TRBJ1-2; CDR3 protein: CAWSVGGNGYTF; CDR3 DNA: TGTGCCTGGAGTGTAGGGGGGAATGGCTACACCTTC
CDR3 length: 14; clone size: -; D gene: -; V gene: TRBV7-9; J gene: TRBJ2-7; CDR3 protein: CASSLVASSYEQYF; CDR3 DNA: TGTGCCAGCAGCTTAGTAGCGAGCTCCTACGAGCAGTACTTC
CDR3 length: 22; clone size: -; D gene: TRBD2; V gene: TRBV7-8; J gene: TRBJ2-2; CDR3 protein: CASSLVSFLGTSGRTNTGELFF; CDR3 DNA: TGTGCCAGCAGCTTAGTATCTTTCCTCGGGACTAGCGGGAGGACGAACACCGGGGAGCTGTTTTTT
CDR3 length: 13; clone size: -; D gene: -; V gene: TRBV30; J gene: TRBJ1-2; CDR3 protein: CAWSVLGFFGYTF; CDR3 DNA: TGTGCCTGGAGTGTACTAGGGTTTTTTGGCTACACCTTC
CDR3 length: 16; clone size: -; D gene: -; V gene: TRBV14; J gene: TRBJ1-1; CDR3 protein: CASSLIPLQLNTEAFF; CDR3 DNA: TGTGCCAGCAGCCTAATACCCCTACAGCTCAACACTGAAGCTTTCTTT
CDR3 length: 14; clone size: -; D gene: -; V gene: TRBV7-2; J gene: TRBJ2-7; CDR3 protein: CASSQGPSLYEQYF; CDR3 DNA: TGTGCCAGCAGCCAAGGACCCTCCCTATACGAGCAGTACTTC
CDR3 length: 16; clone size: -; D gene: TRBD2; V gene: TRBV28; J gene: TRBJ2-1; CDR3 protein: CASSQLRGLARNEQFF; CDR3 DNA: TGTGCCAGCAGCCAATTAAGAGGACTAGCGAGGAATGAGCAGTTCTTC
CDR3 length: 16; clone size: -; D gene: -; V gene: TRBV19; J gene: TRBJ1-5; CDR3 protein: CASSMLSGQSNQPQHF; CDR3 DNA: TGTGCCAGTAGTATGCTATCAGGACAGTCAAATCAGCCCCAGCATTTT
CDR3 length: 16; clone size: -; D gene: TRBD1; V gene: TRBV30; J gene: TRBJ2-5; CDR3 protein: CAWSLSFRQGRETQYF; CDR3 DNA: TGTGCCTGGAGTCTATCCTTTCGACAGGGTAGAGAGACCCAGTACTTC
CDR3 length: 15; clone size: -; D gene: -; V gene: TRBV28; J gene: TRBJ2-1; CDR3 protein: CASSSSPQGYNEQFF; CDR3 DNA: TGTGCCAGCAGTTCTTCCCCCCAGGGGTACAATGAGCAGTTCTTC